This T cell receptor (beta chain) was captured by sequencing in a study of blood T cell repertoires in COVID-19. Study overall: The samples span acute and convalescent COVID-19 from the United States, Italy and Spain. PBMCs, B-cell-depleted T cells, or T cells provided the cDNA or gDNA that made up the material.

The data were produced by immunoSEQ multiplex PCR, yet TCRdb's version contains in-frame clones alone and is incomplete. The table lists 50,000 to 85,000 clones, around 80% of them singletons, with around 9.7% in the top ten. Trimming pared 1 base from V and 3 bases from J, leaving 12 bases between. This CDR3 contains 15 residues. Germline V gene data show CDR1 as SGHRS and CDR2 as YFSETQ. This sequence was found in a human donor in a cohort sampled during active COVID-19. Sequencing input: peripheral blood. This sequence joins TRBV5-1 and TRBJ2-3; D gene uncertain. CDR3 amino acids: CASSLPRDGTDTQYF. CDR3 bases: TGCGCCAGCAGCTTGCCTAGAGATGGTACAGATACGCAGTATTTT.